This is a list of T cell receptor beta chains from one sample in a study of TIL therapy for anti-PD-1-resistant metastatic lung cancer. Produced via immunoSEQ multiplex PCR; TCRdb's table is partial and in-frame only. The sample shows just under 60,000 clones, around 63% of them seen only once. Here the sequenced sample was blood, taken at baseline. The receptors were sampled from a person aged 25 to 85 with non-small cell lung cancer. The CDR3 runs from the conserved cysteine through the conserved F or W. A D gene is named only where the DNA matches it firmly. Clone sizes are given selectively: once, few, many, or a class where the clone is expanded.

-,TRBJ2-7,TRBV6-1,-,TGTGCCAGCAGTCTTCTCTTCACCTACGAGCAGTACTTC,CASSLLFTYEQYF
-,TRBJ2-1,TRBV2,-,TGTGCCAACACCCCAAGGGGGAGGGGGGGCAATGAGCAGTTCTTC,CANTPRGRGGNEQFF
few,TRBJ2-2,TRBV11-2,-,TGTGCCAGCAGCTTGTCCGGGGCGCGGACCGGGGAGCTGTTTTTT,CASSLSGARTGELFF
-,TRBJ2-1,TRBV6-5,TRBD2,TGTGCCAGCAGTTACCGCGGGAGCCCCGATGAGCAGTTCTTC,CASSYRGSPDEQFF
-,TRBJ2-5,TRBV2,TRBD1,TGTGCCAGCGGACAGGGGTTCCAAGAGACCCAGTACTTC,CASGQGFQETQYF
-,TRBJ1-1,TRBV5-5,-,TGTGCCAGCAGCGGGGACCCCTCGGAAGCTTTCTTT,CASSGDPSEAFF
-,TRBJ1-2,TRBV6-5,-,TGTGCCAGCAGTGCGGGCCTTTTTTATGGCTACACCTTC,CASSAGLFYGYTF
-,TRBJ1-1,TRBV16,-,TGTGCCAGCAGCCGGCAGGGGAACACTGAAGCTTTCTTT,CASSRQGNTEAFF
-,TRBJ1-6,TRBV5-1,TRBD1,TGCGCCAGCAGCCAAATAGGACAGGTGAATAATTCACCCCTCCACTTT,CASSQIGQVNNSPLHF
-,TRBJ2-1,TRBV5-6,TRBD2,TGTGCCAGCAGTACCGGGACTAGCGGGGGGGCTTGGGTCAATGAGCAGTTCTTC,CASSTGTSGGAWVNEQFF
once,TRBJ2-7,TRBV7-2,-,TGTGCCAGCAGCTTTTATGGCAGGGGAGGCGAGCAGTACTTC,CASSFYGRGGEQYF
-,TRBJ2-6,TRBV5-1,-,TGCGCCAGCAGCTCCAGTCCAGGGGCTGGGGCCAACGTCCTGACTTTC,CASSSSPGAGANVLTF
-,TRBJ2-5,TRBV5-1,TRBD2,TGCGCCAGCAGCTTGGCCGCCCTTAGCGGGGGGCAAGAGACCCAGTACTTC,CASSLAALSGGQETQYF
-,TRBJ1-1,TRBV5-1,-,TGCGCCAGCAGCAACGTAGGAGGGTTTTTCACTGAAGCTTTCTTT,CASSNVGGFFTEAFF
-,TRBJ2-5,TRBV18,-,TGTGCCAGCTCACCGGGCGAGACCCAGTACTTC,CASSPGETQYF
-,TRBJ2-3,TRBV5-1,TRBD2,TGCGCCAGCAGCTCAGTAGCGGGAGTGGATACGCAGTATTTT,CASSSVAGVDTQYF
-,TRBJ2-3,TRBV12-5,-,TGTGCTAGTGGTTTGGTCGAGAGTAGCTACACTACTTTAAACACAGATACGCAGTATTTT,CASGLVESSYTTLNTDTQYF
-,TRBJ1-1,TRBV28,TRBD1,TGTGCCAGCAGTCTCGGACAGGGAGAAGCTTTCTTT,CASSLGQGEAFF
-,TRBJ2-3,TRBV11-2,-,TGTGCCAGCAGCCCCGGGGCCCCCACCCGGTATTTT,CASSPGAPTRYF
-,TRBJ2-1,TRBV2,-,TGTGCCAGCAGTTGGGACTTCGAGCAGTTCTTC,CASSWDFEQFF
-,TRBJ2-5,TRBV7-9,-,TGTGCCAGCAGCTTGCGGGGAGAGACCCAGTACTTC,CASSLRGETQYF
-,TRBJ1-6,TRBV19,-,TGTGCCAGTAGTATAGACGGCCCACATTCACCCCTCCACTTT,CASSIDGPHSPLHF